Included here is one TCR beta chain sequence, with context. The target of this receptor is not known. No per-base quality is available; no much larger clone lies one base away. The CDR3 starts with the cysteine, ends with the phenylalanine, and has 16 residues. CDR3 DNA only is kept here, 48 bases in frame from base 1. Per the germline V gene, MRHNA is the CDR1 and SNTAGT is the CDR2. Trimmed from V: 2 bases; trimmed from J: 1 base; junction bases lacking a gene match: 4. This sample is drawn from a study of cytomegalovirus exposure and HLA in healthy donors (dated by TCRdb to about 2017). Study-wide context: In an earlier analysis of some 610 of the donors, around 290 Gb of sequence data and 117 million unique TCR beta sequences from 150 million to 200 million T cells were reported. Every repertoire in the discovery cohort had been generated on one and the same sequencing platform. The number of donors typed differed by locus, with roughly 629-640 for A, B, C, DRB1 and DQB1, around 500 for DQA1, 600 to 610 for DPA1, and some 440 for DPB1. Rather than drawing on any new phenotypic data, the later analysis identified candidate immune exposures from TCR beta sequences and the way those sequences occurred across donors. An early release covering roughly 640 HLA-typed donors comprised 300 to 350 gigabases of sequencing data and tens of millions of unique TCR sequences. Genome-wide SNP genotypes for about 60% of the roughly 670 donors were used in a later genetic analysis, which treated that subset as a discovery cohort. To decide whether each TCR beta V gene segment behaved as functional or pseudogenic, an earlier analysis of fewer than 750 of the donors relied on high-throughput TCR beta sequencing. Using immunosequencing, the study profiled T cell repertoires from 666 subjects and related those repertoires to cytomegalovirus serostatus. Both class I and class II loci were covered by HLA typing, at four-digit resolution. On average, around 230,000 unique TCR beta nucleotide sequences were sequenced per donor among several hundred genotyped donors of the cohort, with 15% to 20% of those sequences being non-productive. The study aimed to test whether signatures of past pathogen exposure could be identified by cataloging public T cell receptors. The genetic ancestry cluster associated with self-reported Caucasian donors included 65% to 90% of the 398 genotyped donors. Alongside the repertoire data, information on donor age, sex, ethnicity and CMV serostatus was compiled. High-throughput TCR immunosequencing, statistical association of individual TCRs with disease status, and machine learning were combined to predict cytomegalovirus infection status. Along with the approximately 700-subject first cohort, a separate validation cohort of over a hundred different subjects was used. About 5 DR-DQ haplotypes were handled as single units for association and clustering, since linkage in the cohort was strong. A later analysis re-analyzed previously published TCR beta repertoires from 650 to 800 donors and added high-resolution HLA genotyping to study TCR occurrence patterns. The investigation overall reported the following: In this cohort, only TCR beta chains were sequenced, and detectable features were limited by the absence of alpha or paired-chain data. Seventeen rarely observed V segments, including chromosome 9 orphons, were excluded from the earlier analysis of approximately 500 of the donors because counts were too low. In a later analysis, around 17,000 TCR beta sequences were associated with specific HLA alleles at a false discovery rate of 0.05. The presence/absence analyses assumed that sequencing depth was roughly uniform across donors, and that assumption may not be true. A later analysis found that most CMV-associated TCR beta chains appeared HLA-restricted, with HLA associations seemingly driven largely by CMV exposure. According to the authors, the approach could potentially be generalized to other disease states and immunological phenotypes. The only immune exposure information available for the cohort was CMV serostatus. Broadly in line with IMGT annotations, most TCR beta V segments showed up in productive rearrangements about 90% or about 30% of the time in an earlier analysis of 587 of the donors. While some public TCRs were present in many individuals, most TCR sequences turned up only very rarely across donors. A later analysis found that TCR association rates varied across HLA loci, with DRB1 alleles showing the most associated TCRs and HLA-C alleles the fewest. Assigning TCR associations to individual alleles was difficult when HLA alleles, especially DR and DQ, strongly co-occurred. Correlated functional status among segregating V segments might reflect linkage disequilibrium, but an unknown experimental factor could not be ruled out. The 87-base-pair reads could not distinguish some IMGT-functional V segments, including TRBV6-2 and TRBV6-3, so those segments were excluded. In a later analysis, several top co-occurrence clusters were reported to appear linked to parvovirus B19, influenza, CMV and Epstein-Barr virus. In the study, about 150 TCR beta chains were listed as associated with cytomegalovirus. Cytomegalovirus status was reported to be diagnosed by the classifier with high specificity and sensitivity in both the original and validation cohorts. A cluster of highly shared sequence variants was judged likely to represent a technical artifact of the sequencing pipeline. Compared with equally common non-associated chains, HLA-associated TCR beta chains in a later analysis were more clonally expanded and had lower generation probabilities. A later genetic analysis reported fewer N-insertions in productive TCRs among donors in an Asian-associated ancestry cluster than the approximately 670-donor mean. A later genetic analysis associated a missense DCLRE1C variant with V-gene and J-gene trimming of TCR beta chains, and an independent cohort replicated the association. Because HLA typing was missing for some donors at each locus, association tests included only the typed subset. In vitro tests confirmed that a few of the cytomegalovirus-associated TCR beta chains recognize cytomegalovirus antigens. A further reported finding was that TCR beta sequences accurately predicted the HLA-A and HLA-B alleles for most subjects in the first cohort.

The cohort comprised 670 or so healthy bone marrow donors. At the time of sampling, every cohort member was nominally healthy, though immune exposures that went unrecorded were likely present. The donor was CMV seropositive and was included in the group of almost 300 seropositive cohort members. Every donor gave a peripheral blood sample, and the peripheral blood mononuclear cells from that sample were used for TCR beta sequencing. Genomic DNA was extracted from the blood cell samples with the Qiagen DNeasy Blood Extraction Kit. Libraries were built with the immunoSEQ multiplex PCR assay. For the multiplex PCR, a mixture combining 60 forward primers for TCR Vbeta segments and 13 reverse primers for TCR Jbeta segments was used. The CDR3 region of rearranged TCR beta genes was amplified from genomic DNA with a multiplex PCR assay. On the Illumina HiSeq System, the amplified TCR beta libraries were sequenced as 87-base-pair reads. As for the authors' bioinformatics: A later analysis counted approximately 74 million unique TCR beta chains across the 650 to 800 repertoires, and 10 million to 12 million of these chains were shared by at least two donors. Raw reads were error-corrected and collapsed into unique sequences by a nearest-neighbor algorithm in which closely related sequences were merged to remove PCR and sequencing errors. V, D and J gene segments were assigned by aligning CDR3 sequences to IMGT reference sequences. Each retained sequence needed at least a six-nucleotide match to both a V gene segment and a J gene segment. Rearrangements were classified as productive when the CDR3 lacked stop codons and remained in frame with V and J, and all other rearrangements were classified as non-productive. Following IMGT convention, CDR3 was defined as the stretch from the second conserved V-encoded cysteine to the conserved J-encoded phenylalanine. Sequences without an unambiguous match to a single V gene segment were excluded from the earlier analysis of over 500 of the donors. An earlier analysis of approximately 590 of the donors classified V segments as functional when productive rearrangements were above 56.7% and as segregating when the standard deviation between donors was above 5%. A statistical classification framework was built to diagnose cytomegalovirus status from the catalog of TCR beta chain sequences. In a later analysis, TCR nucleotide sequences were compared against IMGT/GENE-DB human TR gene sequences so that V and J genes could be assigned. The TCRdist pipeline was used in a later analysis to assign CDR3 sequences and most-parsimonious VDJ recombination scenarios. In a later analysis, each TCR beta chain was defined by its CDR3 amino acid sequence together with its V-gene family, and reads without a unique V-gene family were excluded. As a way to deal with suspected cross-contamination and a sequencing artifact, a later analysis dropped approximately 570 nucleotide sequences that were highly shared and had low generation probability. In a later analysis, a clonal expansion index was calculated for each public chain from normalized within-repertoire ranks of inferred template counts. In a later analysis, generation probabilities were computed using a VDJ recombination model fitted to out-of-frame rearrangements, and the results were checked against IGoR. In a later analysis, TCR-TCR, TCR-HLA and TCR-CMV co-occurrence was scored with hypergeometric tests, and a repertoire-size bias correction was applied to TCR pairs. False discovery rates were estimated in a later analysis by permuting HLA or CMV assignments 20 times. In a later analysis, co-occurring TCRs were grouped using DBSCAN, and TCRdist sequence similarity was added for clustering within HLA-allele-positive subsets. For co-occurrence clustering, repertoires with fewer than 30,000 or more than 120,000 public chains were excluded, along with a handful of repertoires with anomalous nucleotide sharing. Held by TCRdb, this immuneACCESS table contains in-frame sequences only and omits some clones. Under half of the omission traces to an unresolved V gene where checked; the cause of the rest is unknown. V, J and clone size were drawn from that table, and D and trimming were deduced from the DNA. The sample table lists under 200,000 clones, around 77% of them with a count of one. The ten largest make up around 2.1% of the sample.

Sample: PBMCs. This clonotype originated in a middle-aged man in good health and CMV-seropositive. This receptor chain uses TRBV6-4 and TRBJ2-2; 7 junctional bases match TRBD1. The nucleotides are TGTGCCAGCAGTGACCTAGGGGGCCTGAACACCGGGGAGCTGTTTTTT. The translation is CASSDLGGLNTGELFF.